Reported below is one T cell receptor (beta chain). At least ten counts were recorded for this clonotype. Its antigen remains unidentified. One base away there is no much larger clone; base qualities are not given. The source of the sample is a study of T-cell reconstitution after alpha-beta-depleted transplantation in children listed by TCRdb under 2016. Turning to the overall study: Using TCR repertoire profiling, the study quantitatively followed how T-cell immune reconstitution unfolded in children after TCRalphabeta/CD19-depleted allogeneic hematopoietic cell transplantation.

Libraries were made using PCR. Sequenced using an Illumina HiSeq 2500. Molecular barcoding was employed in the preparation of TCR libraries, with unique molecular identifiers being used to normalize TCRbeta repertoire quantification. In TCRdb, the public reads were trimmed at Q25 with fastp and aligned with MiXCR, with productive beta chains retained. Duplicate CDR3 protein sequences are folded into a single record with the most common DNA and genes. The sample data list roughly 220,000 distinct CDR3 sequences, and 12% of these were observed just once. Of the sample, over 2.5% is held by the ten largest clones. Spanning cysteine to phenylalanine, the CDR3 consists of 14 amino acids. This entry keeps only the CDR3 DNA: 42 bases, framed from base 1. Unmatched junction bases come to 4, with V trimmed by 6 bases and J by 1 base. Taken from the germline V gene, the CDR1 and CDR2 loops are MDHEN and SYDVKM.

Sample: PBMCs from the stem cell graft donor, taken from the stem cell graft. The TCR comes from a human donor who donated a stem cell graft to a child with acute lymphoblastic leukemia. This chain is built from TRBV28 and TRBJ2-3, with 7 bases matching TRBD1. Read as DNA, the sequence is TGTGCCAGCAGCGTCACAGGGGGCACAGATACGCAGTATTTT. Translated, it reads CASSVTGGTDTQYF. Supplemented by the reference TRBV28 and TRBJ2-3 proteins around the CDR3, the complete variable domain is DVKVTQSSRYLVKRTGEKVFLECVQDMDHENMFWYRQDPGLGLRLIYFSYDVKMKEKGDIPEGYSVSREKKERFSLILESASTNQTSMYLCASSVTGGTDTQYFGPGTRLTVL.